This T cell receptor beta chain was identified during a study of T cells after yellow fever vaccination. One entry per CDR3 protein results from TCRdb running MiXCR on the 5' RACE reads. The sample has 300,000 to 400,000 distinct CDR3 sequences; around 10% are singletons. CDR1 is SGHTA, CDR2 FQGTGA, per germline. V lost 1 base to trimming and J lost 3 bases, with 13 bases between them. This CDR3 contains 15 residues. The sample holds many counts of this clonotype. Sequencing was performed on CD4+ T cells sorted from PBMCs, taken 45 days after the yellow fever booster vaccination. The sequence was collected from a young man who received the YFV17D yellow fever vaccine. The chain employs TRBV7-3 and TRBJ2-7; no reliable D call. In DNA form, the CDR3 reads TGTGCCAGCAGCTTAAACCCAGCCCACTACTACGAGCAGTACTTC. The encoded protein is CASSLNPAHYYEQYF.